This T cell receptor (beta chain) was identified during a study of blood T cell repertoires in COVID-19. Across the whole study: Italy, Spain and the United States were the sources of the convalescent and acute COVID-19 samples.

Trimming removed 4 bases from V and 4 bases from J; junction bases left unmatched: 19. CDR1 MNHNS and CDR2 SASEGT come from the germline V gene. The CDR3 consists of 19 residues. Source study methods: For nucleated cells, counts were estimated from reference gene primer amplification. TCRdb's table, derived via immunoSEQ multiplex PCR, lists solely in-frame clones and lacks some. The V and J calls and clone size come from that table; D and trimming were worked out from the DNA. The sample contains about 89,000 clones, about nine tenths of which appear only once. What was sequenced was peripheral blood. The source is a male donor with acute or convalescent COVID-19. This chain joins TRBV6-1 and TRBJ2-3, with 8 bases identical to TRBD1. CDR3 amino acids: CASSGLQFGGQGGSDTQYF. CDR3 nucleotides: TGTGCCAGCAGTGGACTCCAATTTGGCGGACAGGGAGGCTCAGATACGCAGTATTTT.